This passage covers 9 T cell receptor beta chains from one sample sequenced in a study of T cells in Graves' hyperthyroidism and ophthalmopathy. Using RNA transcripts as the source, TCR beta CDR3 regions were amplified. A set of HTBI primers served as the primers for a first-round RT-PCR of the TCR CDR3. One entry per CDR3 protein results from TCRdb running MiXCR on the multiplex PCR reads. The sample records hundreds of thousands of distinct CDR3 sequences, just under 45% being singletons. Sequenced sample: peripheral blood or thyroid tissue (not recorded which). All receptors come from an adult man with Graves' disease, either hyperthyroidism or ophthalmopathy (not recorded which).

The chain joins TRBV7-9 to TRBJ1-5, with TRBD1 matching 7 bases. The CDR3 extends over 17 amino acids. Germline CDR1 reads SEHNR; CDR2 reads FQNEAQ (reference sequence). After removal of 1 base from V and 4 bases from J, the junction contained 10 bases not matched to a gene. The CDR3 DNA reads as TGTGCCAGCAGCTTAGGCGGGACAGCAAAGCGGAATCAGCCCCAGCATTTT. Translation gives CASSLGGTAKRNQPQHF.

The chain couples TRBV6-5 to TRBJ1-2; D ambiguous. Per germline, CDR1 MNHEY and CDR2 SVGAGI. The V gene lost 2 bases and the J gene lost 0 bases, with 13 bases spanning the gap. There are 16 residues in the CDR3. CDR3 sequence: CASSYRVAGANYGYTF. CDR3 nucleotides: TGTGCCAGCAGTTACAGAGTCGCCGGGGCTAACTATGGCTACACCTTC.

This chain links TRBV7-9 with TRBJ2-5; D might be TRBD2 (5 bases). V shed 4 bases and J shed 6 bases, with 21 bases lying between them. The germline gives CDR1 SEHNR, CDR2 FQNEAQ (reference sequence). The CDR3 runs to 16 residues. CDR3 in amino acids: CASSSPMRAQEKTQYF. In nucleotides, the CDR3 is TGTGCCAGCAGCTCGCCTATGCGGGCCCAGGAGAAGACCCAGTACTTC.

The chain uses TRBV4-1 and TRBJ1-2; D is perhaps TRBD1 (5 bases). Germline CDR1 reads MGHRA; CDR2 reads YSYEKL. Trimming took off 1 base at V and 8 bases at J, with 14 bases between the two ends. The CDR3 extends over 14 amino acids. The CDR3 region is CASSQVVGAGGYTF. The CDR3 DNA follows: TGCGCCAGCAGCCAAGTCGTCGGGGCTGGAGGCTACACCTTC.

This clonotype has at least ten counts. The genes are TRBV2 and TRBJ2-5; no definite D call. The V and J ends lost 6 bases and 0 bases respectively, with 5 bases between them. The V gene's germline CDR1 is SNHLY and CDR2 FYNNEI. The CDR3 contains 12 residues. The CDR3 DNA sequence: TGTGCCAGCAGGGGAAACCAAGAGACCCAGTACTTC. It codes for CASRGNQETQYF.

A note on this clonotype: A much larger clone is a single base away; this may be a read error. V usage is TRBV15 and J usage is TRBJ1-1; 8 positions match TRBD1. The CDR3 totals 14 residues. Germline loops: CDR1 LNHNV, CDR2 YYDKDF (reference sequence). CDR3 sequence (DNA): TGTGCCACCAACAGAGGACAGGGATGGACTGAAGCTTTCTTT. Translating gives CATNRGQGWTEAFF.

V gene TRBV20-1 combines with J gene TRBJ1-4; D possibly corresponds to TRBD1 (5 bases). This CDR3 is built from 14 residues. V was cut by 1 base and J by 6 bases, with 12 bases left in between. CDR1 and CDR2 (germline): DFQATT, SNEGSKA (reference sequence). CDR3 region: CSARVMGVDEKLFF. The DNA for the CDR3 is TGCAGTGCTAGAGTAATGGGGGTTGATGAAAAACTGTTTTTT.

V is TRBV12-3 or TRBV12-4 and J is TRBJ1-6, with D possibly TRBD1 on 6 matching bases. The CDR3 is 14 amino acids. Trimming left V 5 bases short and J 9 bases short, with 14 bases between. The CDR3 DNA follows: TGTGCCAGCAGTCACGCAGGGGCAGCTTCACCCCTCCACTTT. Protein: CASSHAGAASPLHF.

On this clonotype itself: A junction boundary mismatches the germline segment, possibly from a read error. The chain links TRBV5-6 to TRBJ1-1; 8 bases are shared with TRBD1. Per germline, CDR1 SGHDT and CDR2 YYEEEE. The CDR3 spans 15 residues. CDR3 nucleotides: TGCGCCAGCAGCAGGGTCGGACAGGGAAACACTGAAGCTTTCTTT. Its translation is CASSRVGQGNTEAFF.